A selection of T cell receptor beta chains follows, all from one sample in a study of cytomegalovirus exposure and HLA in healthy donors. TCRdb's copy holds only in-frame clones and misses some; the assay was immunoSEQ multiplex PCR. The sample data list over 100,000 clones. Sequencing input: PBMCs. These receptors came from a man between 18 and 29 years old in good health and CMV-seronegative. Each CDR3 is given with its conserved first and last residue. Fields, in order: D gene, J gene, V gene, CDR3 protein, CDR3 DNA. The D gene is left open where the match is weak.

TRBD2 | TRBJ2-5 | TRBV13 | CASSLESLAGVQETQYF | TGTGCCAGCAGCTTAGAGTCGCTAGCGGGGGTTCAAGAGACCCAGTACTTC
- | TRBJ1-5 | TRBV29-1 | CSVEVGGVNQPQHF | TGCAGCGTTGAAGTCGGGGGAGTAAATCAGCCCCAGCATTTT
TRBD1 | TRBJ1-2 | TRBV28 | CASREQGNGYTF | TGTGCCAGCAGGGAACAGGGGAATGGCTACACCTTC
- | TRBJ1-2 | TRBV11-2 | CASAAQGSYGYTF | TGTGCCAGCGCTGCGCAGGGTTCCTATGGCTACACCTTC
- | TRBJ2-1 | TRBV25-1 | CASSAKNEQFF | TGTGCCAGCAGCGCTAAAAATGAGCAGTTCTTC
- | TRBJ1-4 | TRBV28 | CASSAYKNPGGINEKLFF | TGTGCCAGCAGTGCCTACAAAAATCCAGGTGGTATAAATGAAAAACTGTTTTTT
TRBD1 | TRBJ2-7 | TRBV9 | CASSEGQGPYYEQYF | TGTGCCAGCAGCGAGGGACAGGGGCCATACTACGAGCAGTACTTC
- | TRBJ1-5 | TRBV7-9 | CASSLGQGTEQPQHF | TGTGCCAGCAGCTTAGGGCAGGGAACTGAGCAGCCCCAGCATTTT
- | TRBJ1-1 | TRBV28 | CASSTTGERAFF | TGTGCCAGCAGCACAACAGGCGAGAGGGCTTTCTTT
- | TRBJ2-3 | TRBV11-2 | CASSPGAGRPDTQYF | TGTGCCAGCAGCCCTGGCGCAGGGAGGCCAGATACGCAGTATTTT
- | TRBJ2-4 | TRBV2 | CASSEGRNIQYF | TGTGCCAGCAGTGAAGGCAGAAACATTCAGTACTTC
TRBD2 | TRBJ2-7 | TRBV6-1 | CASTTGTSNHYEQYF | TGTGCCAGCACGACCGGGACTAGCAACCACTACGAGCAGTACTTC
TRBD1 | TRBJ2-5 | TRBV6-5 | CASSDRGTKTQYF | TGTGCCAGCAGTGACAGGGGTACGAAGACCCAGTACTTC
- | TRBJ2-5 | TRBV30 | CAWRRWSGQGQETQYF | TGTGCCTGGAGAAGGTGGAGTGGGCAGGGACAAGAGACCCAGTACTTC
- | TRBJ1-4 | TRBV19 | CASWSVTNEKLFF | TGTGCCAGTTGGTCGGTAACTAATGAAAAACTGTTTTTT
- | TRBJ2-2 | TRBV28 | CASSFLGGPIPGELFF | TGTGCCAGCAGCTTCCTCGGGGGGCCTATCCCCGGGGAGCTGTTTTTT
- | TRBJ1-5 | TRBV10-1 | CASTCLHF | TGCGCCAGCACTTGTTTGCATTTT
- | TRBJ1-2 | TRBV4-3 | CASSQDQTGPYGYTF | TGCGCCAGCAGCCAAGACCAGACAGGTCCCTATGGCTACACCTTC
- | TRBJ2-7 | TRBV6-5 | CASSQRGYEQYF | TGTGCCAGCAGTCAAAGGGGCTACGAGCAGTACTTC
TRBD1 | TRBJ2-7 | TRBV28 | CASCGRTGSYEQYF | TGTGCCAGCTGCGGTCGGACAGGGAGCTACGAGCAGTACTTC
- | TRBJ2-3 | TRBV6-4 | CATSGGGEADTQYF | TGTGCCACCAGTGGGGGAGGAGAGGCAGATACGCAGTATTTT
- | TRBJ1-4 | TRBV14 | CASSPLRGSNEKLFF | TGTGCCAGCAGCCCTTTAAGGGGTTCAAATGAAAAACTGTTTTTT
TRBD2 | TRBJ2-2 | TRBV6-5 | CASSPPSGSNGELFF | TGTGCCAGCAGCCCCCCTAGCGGGAGTAACGGGGAGCTGTTTTTT
TRBD1 | TRBJ1-5 | TRBV6-6 | CASTPRLGQGLQPQHF | TGTGCCAGCACCCCACGCCTGGGACAGGGGTTACAGCCCCAGCATTTT
- | TRBJ1-1 | TRBV4-1 | CASSQVVGEAEAFF | TGCGCCAGCAGCCAAGTTGTGGGGGAGGCAGAAGCTTTCTTT
- | TRBJ1-1 | TRBV25-1 | CASSRILGDTEAFF | TGTGCCAGCAGCCGGATCTTAGGGGACACTGAAGCTTTCTTT
TRBD2 | TRBJ2-7 | TRBV5-6 | CASSLEGGGFGSYEQYF | TGTGCCAGCAGCTTGGAGGGCGGGGGTTTTGGATCCTACGAGCAGTACTTC
- | TRBJ2-1 | TRBV9 | CASSTQPGLLMLEQFF | TGTGCCAGCAGCACCCAACCGGGACTCCTAATGTTAGAGCAGTTCTTC
- | TRBJ2-1 | TRBV5-1 | CASSSGLYNEQFF | TGCGCCAGCAGCTCAGGCCTCTACAATGAGCAGTTCTTC
- | TRBJ1-5 | TRBV6-1 | CASSEARLYSNQPQHF | TGTGCCAGCAGTGAAGCGCGACTATATAGCAATCAGCCCCAGCATTTT
- | TRBJ2-7 | TRBV30 | CARSVSLEQYF | TGTGCCCGGAGCGTGTCACTCGAGCAGTACTTC
TRBD2 | TRBJ2-3 | TRBV28 | CASMTLSGGVRDTQYF | TGTGCCAGCATGACTCTTAGCGGGGGGGTTAGAGATACGCAGTATTTT
- | TRBJ1-4 | TRBV7-9 | CASSFMAGDGPQVLFF | TGTGCCAGCAGCTTTATGGCGGGGGACGGGCCCCAGGTGCTGTTTTTT
TRBD1 | TRBJ2-7 | TRBV28 | CASNRQGIFHEQYF | TGTGCCAGCAACAGACAGGGAATCTTCCACGAGCAGTACTTC
- | TRBJ2-1 | TRBV20-1 | CSAPLAREQFF | TGCAGTGCTCCCCTAGCGCGTGAGCAGTTCTTC
TRBD1 | TRBJ2-7 | TRBV7-2 | CASSLGQGARGQYF | TGTGCCAGCAGCCTTGGACAGGGGGCGCGTGGGCAGTACTTC
TRBD1 | TRBJ1-5 | TRBV28 | CASSSGTGGGQPQHF | TGTGCCAGCAGTTCCGGGACAGGGGGAGGTCAGCCCCAGCATTTT
TRBD1 | TRBJ1-2 | TRBV20-1 | CSVDRGDGYTF | TGCAGTGTCGACAGGGGGGACGGCTACACCTTC
TRBD2 | TRBJ2-7 | TRBV9 | CASSVSGTSNEQYF | TGTGCCAGCAGCGTATCCGGGACTAGCAACGAGCAGTACTTC